Presented here are 2 T cell receptor beta chains from one specimen sequenced in a study of shared clonotypes between healthy human individuals. Naive CD8 cells lacked CD45RO, underwent positive selection for CCR7 and left out terminally differentiated effector memory CD45RA+ cells. Method: immunoSEQ multiplex PCR; TCRdb's copy keeps in-frame clones and lacks some. The sample shows more than 2 million clones, approximately 92% of them seen only once. What was sequenced was naive CD8+ T cells from PBMCs. The receptor set was obtained from a man between 18 and 29 years old in good health. Some clones in this sample may be carry-over from other donors' samples.

DNA for the CDR3: TGTGCCAGCAGTTTGATCGAGGGGGAGCTGTTTTTT. This gives the protein CASSLIEGELFF. The chain recombines TRBV27 with TRBJ2-2; no clear D. V was cut by 3 bases and J by 8 bases, with 7 bases left in between. The germline CDR1 and CDR2 sequences are MNHEY and SMNVEV (reference sequence). The CDR3 runs to 12 residues.

The DNA for the CDR3 is TGCAGCGTTGTTGACCCTCTAGCGGGAGGCTCGCAAGAGACCCAGTACTTC. Residues: CSVVDPLAGGSQETQYF. This chain links TRBV29-1 with TRBJ2-5; 11 bases map to TRBD2. J lost 2 bases, V lost 4 bases, and 12 bases had no gene match. The CDR3 loop spans 17 amino acids. The V gene's germline CDR1 is SQVTM and CDR2 ANQGSEA.